Below, one T cell receptor beta chain is given with its context. Its antigen is unknown. This entry is derived from a study of response to subunit inactivated influenza vaccine. V lost 2 bases to trimming and J lost 5 bases, with 16 bases between them. Germline CDR1 and CDR2: DFQATT and SNEGSKA (reference sequence). This CDR3 has 14 residues. Regarding the study as a whole: Authors proposed each seasonal influenza vaccination draws in few new T cells.

TCRdb ran MiXCR on the RT-PCR reads and lists one entry per CDR3 protein. The sample has 400,000 to 650,000 distinct CDR3 sequences, approximately 7.7% seen once; the top ten hold around 12%. The J gene is TRBJ2-7, the V gene TRBV20-1; D remains unclear. This material consisted of PBMCs from blood, taken less than 30 months after vaccination. The clonotype comes from a man aged 50-75 years who received an inactivated influenza vaccine. As DNA, the CDR3 is TGCAGTGCTAGATTCCCGACTGGGCTGGACGAGCAGTACTTC. Amino acids: CSARFPTGLDEQYF.